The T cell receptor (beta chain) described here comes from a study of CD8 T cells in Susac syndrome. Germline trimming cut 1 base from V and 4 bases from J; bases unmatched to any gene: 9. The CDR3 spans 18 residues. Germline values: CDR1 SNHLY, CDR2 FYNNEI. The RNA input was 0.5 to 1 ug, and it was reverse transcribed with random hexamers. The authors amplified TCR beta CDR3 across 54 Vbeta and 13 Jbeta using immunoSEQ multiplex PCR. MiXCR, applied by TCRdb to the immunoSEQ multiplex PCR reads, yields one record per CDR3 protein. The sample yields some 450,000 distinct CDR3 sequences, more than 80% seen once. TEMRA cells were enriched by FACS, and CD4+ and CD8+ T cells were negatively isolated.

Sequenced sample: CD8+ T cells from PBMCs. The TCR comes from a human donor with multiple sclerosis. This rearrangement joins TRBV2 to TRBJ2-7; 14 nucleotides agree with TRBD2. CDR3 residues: CASSEEGSGLAGEYEQYF. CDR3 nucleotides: TGTGCCAGCAGTGAAGAAGGTTCGGGACTAGCGGGGGAATACGAGCAGTACTTC.